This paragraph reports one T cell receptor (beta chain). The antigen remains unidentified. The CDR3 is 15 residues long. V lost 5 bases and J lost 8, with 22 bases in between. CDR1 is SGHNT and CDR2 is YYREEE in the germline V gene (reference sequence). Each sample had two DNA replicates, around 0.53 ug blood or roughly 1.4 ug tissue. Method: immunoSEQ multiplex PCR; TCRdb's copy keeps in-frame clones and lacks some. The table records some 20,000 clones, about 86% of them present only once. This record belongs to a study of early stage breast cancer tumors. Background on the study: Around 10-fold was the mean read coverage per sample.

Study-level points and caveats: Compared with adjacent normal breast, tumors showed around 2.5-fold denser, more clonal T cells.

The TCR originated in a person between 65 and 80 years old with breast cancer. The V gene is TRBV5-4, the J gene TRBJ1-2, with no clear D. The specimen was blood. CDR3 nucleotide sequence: TGTGCCAGCAGACCCACCCCGGAGGGAGGGAAAGGCTACACCTTC. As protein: CASRPTPEGGKGYTF.